This T cell receptor (beta chain) was sequenced for a study of blood T cell repertoires in COVID-19. Germline values: CDR1 SGHNT, CDR2 YYREEE (reference sequence). J gave up 4 bases and V 2 bases, and 6 bases lay outside the gene matches. The CDR3 consists of 15 residues. Original processing methods: Amplification of reference gene primers was used by the study to estimate nucleated cell counts. Profiled with immunoSEQ multiplex PCR; TCRdb holds only in-frame clones, not every one. V and J calls and clone size are those listed in that table; D and trimming were worked out from the DNA. The sample gives nearly 350,000 clones, roughly 87% of which show up once; about 0.93% is in the top ten.

The TCR sequence derives from a woman aged 25 to 39 who had recovered from COVID-19. The V and J genes are TRBV5-4 and TRBJ1-2; 9 positions match TRBD1. Sequencing was carried out using PBMCs or T cells enriched from blood (not recorded which). CDR3 DNA sequence: TGTGCCAGCAGCTTACCGGGACAGGGTGGCTATGGCTACACCTTC. Its translation is CASSLPGQGGYGYTF. Full variable domain (rest looked up from reference TRBV5-4 and TRBJ1-2): ETGVTQSPTHLIKTRGQQVTLRCSSQSGHNTVSWYQQALGQGPQFIFQYYREEENGRGNFPPRFSGLQFPNYSSELNVNALELDDSALYLCASSLPGQGGYGYTFGSGTRLTVV.